Listed here are 15 T cell receptor beta chains from one sample, sequenced in a study. TCRdb passed the RT-PCR reads through MiXCR, listing each CDR3 protein once. The repertoire includes hundreds of thousands of distinct CDR3 sequences, approximately 15% of them detected once, and roughly 3.9% sits in the top ten. The sample comprised memory CD4+ T cells from blood. The receptor set was obtained from a female donor in good health, serving as a healthy control.

The chain has TRBV4-3 and TRBJ1-4, with D unclear. Germline V gene sequence: CDR1 LGHNA, CDR2 YSLEER. Deletions cut 0 bases from V and 4 bases from J, with 9 bases between. This CDR3 spans 15 amino acids. CDR3 region: CASSQDRAVNEKLFF. CDR3 DNA sequence: TGCGCCAGCAGCCAAGATCGGGCCGTTAATGAAAAACTGTTTTTT.

In DNA form, the CDR3 reads TGTGCCAGCAGCTTGGATGTCGGCGGAAATTCCTACAATGAGCAGTTCTTC. Its translation: CASSLDVGGNSYNEQFF. The rearrangement links TRBV5-6 to TRBJ2-1, with D hard to call. V gave up 0 bases and J gave up 1 base, with 14 bases separating them. The CDR3 consists of 17 residues. Germline CDR1 is SGHDT and CDR2 is YYEEEE.

The CDR3 DNA reads TGCAGTGCCGGAGCCCTTCAGCCCCAGCATTTT. The encoded protein is CSAGALQPQHF. This chain connects TRBV20-1 to TRBJ1-5; D is ambiguous. The V and J ends lost 6 bases and 6 bases respectively, with 9 bases between them. This CDR3 region has 11 residues. Germline V CDR1 and CDR2: DFQATT, SNEGSKA (reference sequence).

This chain links TRBV12-3 or TRBV12-4 with TRBJ2-2; D remains ambiguous. Trimming took 3 bases from V and 7 from J, leaving 9 bases between them. CDR3 length equals 13 residues. CDR3 in DNA: TGTGCCAGCAGTTTTGGTTGGGTCGGGGAGCTGTTTTTT. It codes for CASSFGWVGELFF.

The table lists this clonotype with many counts. The chain joins TRBV6-2 or TRBV6-3 to TRBJ2-1; D is possibly TRBD1 (5 bases). This CDR3 region has 18 residues. The V end was cut by 5 bases, the J end by 0 bases, with 20 bases between. Per the germline V gene, CDR1 is MNHEY and CDR2 is SVGEGT. CDR3: CASSAQGSSGTSYNEQFF. The CDR3 nucleotides are TGTGCCAGCAGTGCCCAGGGATCGTCCGGCACCTCCTACAATGAGCAGTTCTTC.

The sample holds many counts of this clonotype. The chain joins TRBV5-1 to TRBJ2-3; no clear D. This CDR3 region has 15 residues. V dropped 1 base and J dropped 5 bases, with 14 bases sitting between them. Germline CDR1 is SGHRS and CDR2 is YFSETQ. The CDR3 region has the DNA TGCGCCAGCAGCTTGCACGCCCCACAAGAAGATACGCAGTATTTT. It encodes CASSLHAPQEDTQYF.

V and J are TRBV5-5 and TRBJ1-1; TRBD1 might be the D (5 bases). The CDR3 sequence is 14 residues long. Trimming stripped 0 bases from V and 4 bases from J, with 10 bases between. CDR1 SGHKS and CDR2 YYEKEE come from the germline V gene (reference sequence). In nucleotides, the CDR3 is TGTGCCAGCAGCTTGGGGGACGCCAGCACTGAAGCTTTCTTT. Translated: CASSLGDASTEAFF.

The V gene is TRBV10-3, the J gene TRBJ2-7, with D uncertain. CDR3 length: 15 amino acids. Trimming stripped 3 bases from V and 6 bases from J, with 18 bases between. Per germline, CDR1 ENHRY and CDR2 SYGVKD. In DNA, the CDR3 is TGTGCCATCAGTGATTCTCGGGTGTTGGAGTCCGAGCAGTACTTC. It specifies CAISDSRVLESEQYF.

At least ten counts were recorded for this clonotype. This chain links TRBV5-1 with TRBJ1-2; no clear D. Germline-derived CDR1 and CDR2 are SGHRS and YFSETQ. The ends were cut back, 2 bases at V and 8 bases at J, with 19 bases in the middle. The CDR3 is 15 residues long. The CDR3 sequence: CASSFSGVSATGYTF. The CDR3 DNA sequence: TGCGCCAGCAGCTTTTCCGGTGTGTCTGCCACGGGCTACACCTTC. Drawing the rest from reference TRBV5-1 and TRBJ1-2, the complete variable domain is KAGVTQTPRYLIKTRGQQVTLSCSPISGHRSVSWYQQTPGQGLQFLFEYFSETQRNKGNFPGRFSGRQFSNSRSEMNVSTLELGDSALYLCASSFSGVSATGYTFGSGTRLTVV.

In DNA form, the CDR3 reads TGTGCCAGACGGACTCGGGTGGCCGCAGATACGCAGTATTTT. This translates into CARRTRVAADTQYF. This chain links TRBV6-9 with TRBJ2-3, with D possibly TRBD2 on 5 matching bases. CDR3 length: 14 residues. CDR1 and CDR2 from the germline V gene are MNHGY and SVAAGI. The V gene lost 9 bases and the J gene lost 4 bases, with 17 bases spanning the gap.

This clonotype was detected a few times. J is TRBJ1-5 and V is TRBV20-1, with D uncertain. This CDR3 comprises 13 residues. V was trimmed by 3 bases and J by 2 bases, leaving 8 bases between them. The germline gives CDR1 DFQATT, CDR2 SNEGSKA (reference sequence). The DNA for the CDR3 is TGCAGTGCTAGGACTCCGGGCAATCAGCCCCAGCATTTT. This codes for CSARTPGNQPQHF.

The V gene is TRBV28, the J gene TRBJ2-7, with TRBD2 as a possible D gene (7 bases). Trimming cost V 4 bases and J 5 bases, with 12 bases left between them. The germline V gene encodes CDR1 MDHEN and CDR2 SYDVKM. The CDR3 has 13 amino acids. In nucleotides, the CDR3 is TGTGCCAGCAGTTCGGGGGGCTTCAACGAGCAGTACTTC. This sequence encodes CASSSGGFNEQYF.

V gene TRBV6-6 combines with J gene TRBJ1-2; 10 nucleotides align to TRBD1. The CDR3 is made up of 13 amino acids. The germline V gene encodes CDR1 MNHNY and CDR2 SVGAGI (reference sequence). After removal of 2 bases from V and 13 bases from J, the junction contained 7 bases not matched to a gene. The CDR3 here is CASSYGTGASGTF. The CDR3 DNA sequence: TGTGCCAGCAGTTACGGGACAGGGGCCTCCGGCACCTTC.

V is TRBV5-1 and J is TRBJ2-3; 7 bases align to TRBD2. Losses at the gene ends were 2 bases for V and 4 bases for J; bases not matched to a gene: 4. CDR3 length equals 14 residues. Germline V gene sequence: CDR1 SGHRS, CDR2 YFSETQ. CDR3 in DNA: TGCGCCAGCAGCTTAGAGGGAGGGTCAGATACGCAGTATTTT. This sequence encodes CASSLEGGSDTQYF.

The chain links TRBV29-1 to TRBJ2-3; D not resolved. CDR1 is SQVTM and CDR2 is ANQGSEA in the germline V gene. This CDR3 is built from 11 residues. The CDR3 reads CTSRFTDTQYF. The CDR3 bases are TGCACAAGCAGATTCACAGATACGCAGTATTTT.